The next 15 T cell receptor beta chains were all read from a single sample in a study of T cell changes during pregnancy in multiple sclerosis (dated by TCRdb to the late 2010s). The library came from the immunoSEQ multiplex PCR assay. TCRdb stores this immuneACCESS table with in-frame sequences only. Part of the clones is absent; in the studies checked, under half of the shortfall reflects unresolved V genes, and no reason is known for the rest. The sample has 60,000 to 90,000 clones on record, about 91% of them singletons. About 1.9% of the sample lies in the top ten. Sample: peripheral blood, taken before pregnancy. These receptors originate from a female donor with multiple sclerosis, enrolled in a pregnancy study.

V gene TRBV28 combines with J gene TRBJ1-2; 11 bases are a match to TRBD1. CDR1 and CDR2 (germline): MDHEN, SYDVKM. The CDR3 extends over 15 amino acids. With V trimmed by 4 bases and J by 5 bases, 6 bases remained unmatched. The CDR3 coding sequence is TGTGCCAGCAGTTATTTAGGACAGGGGGCATATGGCTACACCTTC. Encoded protein: CASSYLGQGAYGYTF.

CDR3 DNA: TGCGCCAGCAGCTTGGGCGGGGCTAGCACAGATACGCAGTATTTT. Translated: CASSLGGASTDTQYF. The V gene is TRBV5-1, the J gene TRBJ2-3; weak D call: TRBD2 (6 bases). V was clipped by 0 bases and J by 0 bases, with 8 bases between them. The CDR3 is made up of 15 amino acids. Per germline, CDR1 SGHRS and CDR2 YFSETQ.

The chain carries TRBV5-6 and TRBJ1-5; the match to TRBD1 covers 7 bases. Germline V gene sequence: CDR1 SGHDT, CDR2 YYEEEE. CDR3 size: 15 residues. The V gene end was trimmed by 4 bases and the J gene end by 3 bases; junction bases not matched to a gene: 7. The CDR3 nucleotides read TGTGCCAGCAGCCGTCGACAGGGAGTCAATCAGCCCCAGCATTTT. Its protein product is CASSRRQGVNQPQHF.

The chain recombines TRBV28 with TRBJ1-2, with no clear D. There are 13 residues in the CDR3. The V end was cut by 1 base, the J end by 8 bases, with 11 bases between. Germline CDR1 is MDHEN and CDR2 is SYDVKM. For the CDR3, the DNA is TGTGCCAGCAGTTTATTATCAGATTGGGGCTACACCTTC. Amino acid sequence: CASSLLSDWGYTF.

The V call is TRBV5-1, the J call TRBJ2-7; D is perhaps TRBD2 (5 bases). Germline CDR1 reads SGHRS; CDR2 reads YFSETQ. V shed 4 bases and J shed 6 bases, with 20 bases lying between them. This CDR3 region has 15 residues. CDR3 in amino acids: CASSGGLGFIVEQYF. The CDR3 DNA reads as TGCGCCAGCAGCGGAGGACTGGGTTTTATCGTCGAGCAGTACTTC.

The rearrangement links TRBV15 to TRBJ1-5, with 11 bases matching TRBD1. Germline V gives CDR1 LNHNV, CDR2 YYDKDF (reference sequence). The CDR3 consists of 15 residues. Losses at the gene ends were 0 bases for V and 7 bases for J; bases not matched to a gene: 2. CDR3 nucleotide sequence: TGTGCCACCAGCAGAGACCGGGACAGGGGGCAGCCCCAGCATTTT. Protein product: CATSRDRDRGQPQHF.

The chain has TRBV29-1 and TRBJ1-2, with 9 bases lining up with TRBD1. CDR3 size: 15 residues. From germline, CDR1 is SQVTM and CDR2 ANQGSEA. The ends lost 6 bases at V and 2 bases at J; junction bases unmatched: 10. The DNA for the CDR3 is TGCAGCGTAATAGGGTGGACAGGGGAGAACTATGGCTACACCTTC. Its protein product is CSVIGWTGENYGYTF. Full variable domain (missing parts from reference TRBV29-1 and TRBJ1-2): SAVISQKPSRDICQRGTSLTIQCQVDSQVTMMFWYRQQPGQSLTLIATANQGSEATYESGFVIDKFPISRPNLTFSTLTVSNMSPEDSSIYLCSVIGWTGENYGYTFGSGTRLTVV.

The DNA for the CDR3 is TGTGCCAGCAGTCAAACGTGGAGTAACTATGGCTACACCTTC. Its translation: CASSQTWSNYGYTF. The chain is built from TRBV7-2 and TRBJ1-2; no firm D call. The CDR3 contains 14 residues. Trimming took 6 bases from V and 1 from J, leaving 12 bases between them. Germline loops: CDR1 SGHTA, CDR2 FQGNSA. The full variable domain, its missing parts supplied by reference TRBV7-2 and TRBJ1-2, is GAGVSQSPSNKVTEKGKDVELRCDPISGHTALYWYRQSLGQGLEFLIYFQGNSAPDKSGLPSDRFSAERTGGSVSTLTIQRTQQEDSAVYLCASSQTWSNYGYTFGSGTRLTVV.

The genes are TRBV7-3 and TRBJ2-3; 8 nucleotides align to TRBD1. CDR3 length: 19 residues. Germline trimming cut 2 bases from V and 3 bases from J; bases unmatched to any gene: 16. Germline lookup yields CDR1 SGHTA and CDR2 FQGTGA. The CDR3 reads CASSLGYAQGARGTDTQYF. In DNA, the CDR3 is TGTGCCAGCAGCTTAGGCTATGCTCAGGGGGCAAGGGGTACAGATACGCAGTATTTT. Based on the CDR3 plus reference TRBV7-3 and TRBJ2-3, the full variable domain is GAGVSQTPSNKVTEKGKYVELRCDPISGHTALYWYRQSLGQGPEFLIYFQGTGAADDSGLPNDRFFAVRPEGSVSTLKIQRTERGDSAVYLCASSLGYAQGARGTDTQYFGPGTRLTVL.

This chain joins TRBV18 and TRBJ2-1; D is undetermined. This CDR3 is built from 14 residues. Trimming stripped 3 bases from V and 5 bases from J, with 11 bases between. The V gene's germline CDR1 is KGHSH and CDR2 LQKENI. CDR3 DNA: TGTGCCAGCTCACCGTCCGAAAGCGACAATGAGCAGTTCTTC. As protein: CASSPSESDNEQFF.

The chain couples TRBV5-6 to TRBJ2-7; unclear D gene. Per germline, CDR1 SGHDT and CDR2 YYEEEE. This CDR3 region has 12 residues. Trimming took off 3 bases at V and 0 bases at J, with 4 bases between the two ends. Here the CDR3 reads CASSSYSYEQYF. CDR3 coding DNA: TGTGCCAGCAGCTCCTACTCCTACGAGCAGTACTTC.

The chain carries TRBV9 and TRBJ2-1; possible D gene TRBD1, 6 bases. The CDR3 runs to 14 residues. The germline V gene has CDR1 SGDLS and CDR2 YYNGEE. The ends were cut back, 0 bases at V and 10 bases at J, with 14 bases in the middle. This chain's CDR3 is CASSVAPGQTEQFF. DNA of the CDR3: TGTGCCAGCAGCGTAGCTCCCGGACAGACCGAGCAGTTCTTC.

This clone was seen a few times. The rearrangement uses TRBV10-3 and TRBJ1-5; D ambiguous. The CDR3 loop spans 13 amino acids. Germline values: CDR1 ENHRY, CDR2 SYGVKD. The V gene lost 4 bases and the J gene lost 0 bases, with 4 bases spanning the gap. The CDR3 coding sequence is TGTGCCATCAGTGTCGGTAGCAATCAGCCCCAGCATTTT. Translated, it gives CAISVGSNQPQHF.

The genes are TRBV11-2 and TRBJ2-2; 7 bases are a match to TRBD2. The CDR3 has 15 residues. The V gene end was trimmed by 5 bases and the J gene end by 5 bases; junction bases not matched to a gene: 8. Germline CDR1 is SGHAT and CDR2 is FQNNGV. The CDR3 reads CASSPGGWRTGELFF. The CDR3 nucleotides are TGTGCCAGCAGCCCCGGGGGGTGGCGGACCGGGGAGCTGTTTTTT.

This clone came up once. V is TRBV5-6 and J is TRBJ1-2, with 7 bases that match TRBD1. Losses at the gene ends were 2 bases for V and 6 bases for J; bases not matched to a gene: 13. The CDR3 contains 16 residues. CDR1 and CDR2 (germline): SGHDT, YYEEEE. CDR3 residues: CASSFGADREQNGYTF. CDR3 DNA sequence: TGTGCCAGCAGCTTTGGGGCAGACAGGGAACAGAATGGCTACACCTTC.